This T cell receptor beta chain comes out of a study of glioma-infiltrating T cells after dendritic cell vaccination. The CDR3 extends over 13 amino acids. V shed 6 bases and J shed 1 base, with 9 bases lying between them. Germline V CDR1 and CDR2: MNHEY, SVGAGI. TCRdb's table, derived via immunoSEQ multiplex PCR, lists solely in-frame clones and lacks some. This repertoire shows around 97,000 clones, approximately 80% found once; its top ten account for approximately 12%. The clonotype was recovered from a human donor with glioblastoma. Sequencing used blood, obtained before dendritic cell vaccination. V and J are TRBV6-5 and TRBJ1-1, with D unclear. This CDR3 reads CASSLTSNTEAFF. The DNA for the CDR3 is TGTGCCAGCAGCCTGACATCGAACACTGAAGCTTTCTTT.